The present T cell receptor beta chain was sequenced within a study of blood T cells in healthy people across ages. Sample-barcoded 5' priming and a J-beta primer mix drove a second PCR of 7 to 11 cycles. One entry per CDR3 protein results from TCRdb running MiXCR on the 5' RACE reads. The sample contains around 500,000 distinct CDR3 sequences, about 27% of which appear only once. Total RNA extraction produced at least 5 micrograms (per sample) for the study. The germline CDR1 and CDR2 sequences are SGHTA and FQGTGA. The V gene end was trimmed by 5 bases and the J gene end by 7 bases; junction bases not matched to a gene: 10. The CDR3 is made up of 15 amino acids. The sample was also reused in another study, on T cells of mothers and their children. Per that paper: The whole RNA yield was converted to cDNA, approximately 1.6 ug per 15 ul. Slightly higher, non-significant overlap characterized related mother-child pairs relative to unrelated pairs.

This clonotype originated in a boy younger than 10 in good health. This sequence joins TRBV7-3 and TRBJ2-7; 11 nucleotides align to TRBD2. The sample taken for sequencing was blood. The CDR3 reads CASSPNSGGAEEQYF. In DNA form, the CDR3 reads TGTGCCAGCAGCCCAAATAGCGGGGGGGCCGAAGAGCAGTACTTC.